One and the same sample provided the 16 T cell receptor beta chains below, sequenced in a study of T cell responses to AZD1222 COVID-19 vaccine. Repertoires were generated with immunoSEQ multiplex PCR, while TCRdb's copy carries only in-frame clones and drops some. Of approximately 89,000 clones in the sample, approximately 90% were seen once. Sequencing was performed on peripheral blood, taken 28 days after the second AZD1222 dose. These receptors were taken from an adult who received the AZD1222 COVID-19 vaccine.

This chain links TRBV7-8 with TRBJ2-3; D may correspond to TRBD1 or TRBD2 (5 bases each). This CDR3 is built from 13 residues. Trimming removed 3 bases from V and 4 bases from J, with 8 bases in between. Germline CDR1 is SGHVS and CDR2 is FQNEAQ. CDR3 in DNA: TGTGCCAGCAGCTTGGTGGGGGCAGATACGCAGTATTTT. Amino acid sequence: CASSLVGADTQYF.

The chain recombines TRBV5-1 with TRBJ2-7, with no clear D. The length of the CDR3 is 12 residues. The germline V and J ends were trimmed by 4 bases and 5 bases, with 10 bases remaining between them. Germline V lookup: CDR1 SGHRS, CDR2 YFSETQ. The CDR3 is CASSTLGHEQYF. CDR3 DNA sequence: TGCGCCAGCAGCACCCTAGGCCACGAGCAGTACTTC. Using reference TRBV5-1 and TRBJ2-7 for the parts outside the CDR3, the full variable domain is KAGVTQTPRYLIKTRGQQVTLSCSPISGHRSVSWYQQTPGQGLQFLFEYFSETQRNKGNFPGRFSGRQFSNSRSEMNVSTLELGDSALYLCASSTLGHEQYFGPGTRLTVT.

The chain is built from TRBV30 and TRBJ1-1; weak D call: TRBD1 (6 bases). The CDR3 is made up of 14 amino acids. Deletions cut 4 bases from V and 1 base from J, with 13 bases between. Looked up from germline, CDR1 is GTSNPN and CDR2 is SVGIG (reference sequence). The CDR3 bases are TGTGCCTGGACGCAGGGGAAATGGAACACTGAAGCTTTCTTT. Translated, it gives CAWTQGKWNTEAFF.

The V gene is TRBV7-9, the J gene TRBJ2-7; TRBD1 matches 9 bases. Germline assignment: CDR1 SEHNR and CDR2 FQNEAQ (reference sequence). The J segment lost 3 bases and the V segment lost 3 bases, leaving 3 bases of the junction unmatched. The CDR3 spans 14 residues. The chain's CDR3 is CASSFLTGGYEQYF. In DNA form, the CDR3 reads TGTGCCAGCAGCTTCTTGACAGGGGGCTACGAGCAGTACTTC. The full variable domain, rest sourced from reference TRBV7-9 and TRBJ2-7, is DTGVSQNPRHKITKRGQNVTFRCDPISEHNRLYWYRQTLGQGPEFLTYFQNEAQLEKSRLLSDRFSAERPKGSFSTLEIQRTEQGDSAMYLCASSFLTGGYEQYFGPGTRLTVT.

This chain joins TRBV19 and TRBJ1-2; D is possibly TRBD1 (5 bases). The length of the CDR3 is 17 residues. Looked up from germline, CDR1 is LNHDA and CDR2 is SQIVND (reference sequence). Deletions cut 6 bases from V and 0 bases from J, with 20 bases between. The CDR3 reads CASRPGGRRTSNYGYTF. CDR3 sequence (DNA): TGTGCCAGTAGGCCTGGGGGTAGGAGAACCTCTAACTATGGCTACACCTTC.

The CDR3 DNA reads as TGTGCCAGCAGCCAAGGCGGAAGCTCCTACAATGAGCAGTTCTTC. Amino acid sequence: CASSQGGSSYNEQFF. V gene TRBV3-1 (or the pseudogene TRBV3-2) combines with J gene TRBJ2-1; no reliable D call. CDR1 and CDR2 (germline): LGHDT, YNNKEL (reference sequence). The CDR3 contains 15 residues. V gave up 1 base and J gave up 0 bases, with 7 bases separating them.

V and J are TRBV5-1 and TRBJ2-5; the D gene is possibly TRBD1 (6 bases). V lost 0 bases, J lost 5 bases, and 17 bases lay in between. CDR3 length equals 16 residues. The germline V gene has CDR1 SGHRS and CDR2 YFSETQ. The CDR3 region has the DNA TGCGCCAGCAGCTTGGGACCACAGGGTAAGGGCGAGACCCAGTACTTC. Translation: CASSLGPQGKGETQYF.

CDR3 coding DNA: TGCGCCAGCAGCCAAGCAGTCCTGGGACTTCACGAGCAGTACTTC. Translated: CASSQAVLGLHEQYF. The chain couples TRBV4-3 to TRBJ2-7; perhaps TRBD2 as D (6 bases). The CDR3 loop spans 15 amino acids. Trimming took off 1 base at V and 5 bases at J, with 15 bases between the two ends. The germline V gene encodes CDR1 LGHNA and CDR2 YSLEER.

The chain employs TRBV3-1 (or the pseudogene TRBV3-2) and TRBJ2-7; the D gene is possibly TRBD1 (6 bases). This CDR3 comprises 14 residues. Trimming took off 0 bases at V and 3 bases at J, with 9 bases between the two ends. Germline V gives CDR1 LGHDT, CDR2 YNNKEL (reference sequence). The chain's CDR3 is CASSQEAGVYEQYF. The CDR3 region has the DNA TGTGCCAGCAGCCAAGAGGCAGGGGTCTACGAGCAGTACTTC.

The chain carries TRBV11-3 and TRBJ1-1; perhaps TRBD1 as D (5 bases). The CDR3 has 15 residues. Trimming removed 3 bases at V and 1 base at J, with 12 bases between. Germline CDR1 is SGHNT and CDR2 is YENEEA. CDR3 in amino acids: CASSLGGTANTEAFF. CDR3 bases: TGTGCCAGCAGCTTGGGGGGGACGGCGAACACTGAAGCTTTCTTT.

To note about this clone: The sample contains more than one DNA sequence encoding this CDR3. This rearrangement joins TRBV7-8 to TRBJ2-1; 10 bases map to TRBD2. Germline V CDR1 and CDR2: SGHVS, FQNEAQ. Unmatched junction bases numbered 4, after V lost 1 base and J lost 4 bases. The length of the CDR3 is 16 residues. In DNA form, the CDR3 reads TGTGCCAGCAGCTTAGGATCTAGCGGGGGTTACAATGAGCAGTTCTTC. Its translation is CASSLGSSGGYNEQFF. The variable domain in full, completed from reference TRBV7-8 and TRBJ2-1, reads GAGVSQSPRYKVAKRGQDVALRCDPISGHVSLFWYQQALGQGPEFLTYFQNEAQLDKSGLPSDRFFAERPEGSVSTLKIQRTQQEDSAVYLCASSLGSSGGYNEQFFGPGTRLTVL.

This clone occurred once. The CDR3 DNA reads as TGCGCCAGCAGCCAAGGACAGGCCATGAACACTGAAGCTTTCTTT. Translating gives CASSQGQAMNTEAFF. The rearrangement links TRBV5-1 to TRBJ1-1, with TRBD1 matching 7 bases. This CDR3 spans 15 amino acids. Germline values: CDR1 SGHRS, CDR2 YFSETQ. V lost 4 bases and J lost 0; bases outside the gene matches: 6. Complete variable domain (other parts from reference TRBV5-1 and TRBJ1-1): KAGVTQTPRYLIKTRGQQVTLSCSPISGHRSVSWYQQTPGQGLQFLFEYFSETQRNKGNFPGRFSGRQFSNSRSEMNVSTLELGDSALYLCASSQGQAMNTEAFFGQGTRLTVV.

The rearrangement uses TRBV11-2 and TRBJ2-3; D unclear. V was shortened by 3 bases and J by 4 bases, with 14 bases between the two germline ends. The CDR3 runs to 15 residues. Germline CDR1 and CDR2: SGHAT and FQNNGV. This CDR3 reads CASSLGSGQADTQYF. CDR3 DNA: TGTGCCAGCAGCTTGGGGTCCGGTCAGGCAGATACGCAGTATTTT.

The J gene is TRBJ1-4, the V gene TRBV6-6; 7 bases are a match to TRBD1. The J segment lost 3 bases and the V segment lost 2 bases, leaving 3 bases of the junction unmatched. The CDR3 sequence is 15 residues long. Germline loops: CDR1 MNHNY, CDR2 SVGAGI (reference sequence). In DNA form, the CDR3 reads TGTGCCAGCAGTTACGACAGGGTGGCTAATGAAAAACTGTTTTTT. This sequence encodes CASSYDRVANEKLFF.

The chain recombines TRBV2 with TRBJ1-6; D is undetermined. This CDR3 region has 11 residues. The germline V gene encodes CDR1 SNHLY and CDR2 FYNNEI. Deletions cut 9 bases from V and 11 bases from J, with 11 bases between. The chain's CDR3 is CASHANPPLHF. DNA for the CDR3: TGTGCCAGTCACGCAAATCCACCCCTCCACTTT.

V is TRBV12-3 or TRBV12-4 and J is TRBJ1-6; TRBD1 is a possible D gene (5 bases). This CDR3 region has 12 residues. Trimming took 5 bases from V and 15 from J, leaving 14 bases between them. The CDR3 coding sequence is TGTGCCAGCAGTCAGGACATTGTAAGCCTCCACTTT. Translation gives CASSQDIVSLHF.